This TCR beta chain was retrieved from a study of graft-versus-host responses after intestinal transplantation. The sample holds one count of this clone. The ends lost 6 bases at V and 8 bases at J; junction bases unmatched: 19. This CDR3 contains 17 residues. Germline V gene data show CDR1 as SGHDN and CDR2 as FVKESK. Intraepithelial lymphocytes and lamina propria lymphocytes were released through processing of graft tissue. The data were produced by immunoSEQ multiplex PCR, yet TCRdb's version contains in-frame clones alone and is incomplete. The data hold about 19,000 clones, with approximately 79% observed a single time.

The origin of this receptor is a human patient who received an intestinal transplant, so some T cells may come from the graft donor. The sequences come from ileum tissue, collected about 20 days after intestinal transplant. V is TRBV14 and J is TRBJ2-1, with 7 nucleotides matching TRBD2. DNA of the CDR3: TGTGCCAGCAGTCCTCACCCACTAGCGACGGCGGTAGATGAGCAGTTCTTC. This gives the protein CASSPHPLATAVDEQFF.